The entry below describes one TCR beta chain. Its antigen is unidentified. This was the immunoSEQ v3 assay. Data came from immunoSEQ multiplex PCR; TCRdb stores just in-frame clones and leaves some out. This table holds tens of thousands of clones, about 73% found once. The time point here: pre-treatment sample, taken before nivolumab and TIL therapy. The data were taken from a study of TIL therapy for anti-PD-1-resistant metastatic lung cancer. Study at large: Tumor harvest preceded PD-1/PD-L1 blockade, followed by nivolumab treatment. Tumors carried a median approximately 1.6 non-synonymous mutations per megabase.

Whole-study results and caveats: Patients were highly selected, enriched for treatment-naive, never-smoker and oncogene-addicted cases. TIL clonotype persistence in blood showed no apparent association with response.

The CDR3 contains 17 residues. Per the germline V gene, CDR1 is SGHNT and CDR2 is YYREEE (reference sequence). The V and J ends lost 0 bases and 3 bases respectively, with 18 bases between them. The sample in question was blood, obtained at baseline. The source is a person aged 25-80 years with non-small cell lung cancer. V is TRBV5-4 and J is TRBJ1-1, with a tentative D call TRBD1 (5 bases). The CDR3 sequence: CASSLGGYSGKDTEAFF. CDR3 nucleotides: TGTGCCAGCAGCTTGGGGGGGTATTCGGGGAAGGACACTGAAGCTTTCTTT.